This entry lists 27 T cell receptor beta chains sequenced from one sample in a study of T-cell reconstitution after alpha-beta-depleted transplantation in children. Preparing the TCRbeta library involved the use of unique molecular identifiers. TCRdb re-called the PCR reads through MiXCR, storing one row per CDR3 protein. The sample gives about 300,000 distinct CDR3 sequences, roughly 9.1% of which show up once; 7% to 9.5% is in the top ten. The starting material was PBMCs, obtained before TCRalphabeta/CD19-depleted stem cell transplant. The receptor source for this set is a boy under two years old with acute myeloid leukemia, due to receive a stem cell transplant.

This clonotype has at least ten counts. CDR3 sequence reads: CASSSAPWADTQYF. CDR3 sequence (DNA): TGTGCCAGCAGTTCCGCGCCGTGGGCAGATACGCAGTATTTT. The chain carries TRBV27 and TRBJ2-3; D gene ambiguous. The V end was cut by 4 bases, the J end by 4 bases, with 12 bases between. Germline-derived CDR1 and CDR2 are MNHEY and SMNVEV (reference sequence). The CDR3 spans 14 residues.

The table lists this clonotype with many counts. The V gene is TRBV6-5, the J gene TRBJ2-1; D gene unclear. In germline, CDR1 is MNHEY, CDR2 SVGAGI. The V and J ends lost 0 bases and 8 bases respectively, with 11 bases between them. This CDR3 comprises 14 residues. DNA of the CDR3: TGTGCCAGCAGTTACTCCCTTAGTGTCGATGAGCAGTTCTTC. This gives the protein CASSYSLSVDEQFF.

This clonotype was observed many times. The chain has TRBV6-5 and TRBJ1-1; D gene uncertain. The CDR3 has 15 residues. The V gene lost 2 bases and the J gene lost 2 bases, with 12 bases spanning the gap. Germline V CDR1 and CDR2: MNHEY, SVGAGI. The CDR3 region has the DNA TGTGCCAGCAGTTACACCCCGACCCGAAACACTGAAGCTTTCTTT. The encoded protein is CASSYTPTRNTEAFF.

This clonotype was seen repeatedly, ten times or more. This chain joins TRBV12-3 or TRBV12-4 and TRBJ2-7, with TRBD1 matching 7 bases. The CDR3 has 15 residues. The trim removed 6 bases at V and 0 bases at J, leaving 8 bases unmatched. DNA for the CDR3: TGTGCCAGCAGCCTTCGACAGGGCCACTCCTACGAGCAGTACTTC. It translates to CASSLRQGHSYEQYF.

This clonotype was seen many times. The gene calls are TRBV3-1 and TRBJ1-1, with no clear D. Trimming pared 0 bases from V and 1 base from J, leaving 9 bases between. The CDR3 covers 15 residues. Germline V gene data show CDR1 as LGHDT and CDR2 as YNNKEL (reference sequence). CDR3 protein: CASSQDSPGNTEAFF. Here the CDR3 DNA reads TGTGCCAGCAGCCAAGATTCCCCAGGGAACACTGAAGCTTTCTTT.

There are many counts of this clonotype. V usage is TRBV7-3 and J usage is TRBJ2-2; perhaps TRBD2 as D (5 bases). The germline V gene encodes CDR1 SGHTA and CDR2 FQGTGA. Trimming stripped 4 bases from V and 2 bases from J, with 11 bases between. The CDR3 extends over 15 amino acids. The DNA of the CDR3 is TGTGCCAGCAGCTCAACAGCGGTTAACACCGGGGAGCTGTTTTTT. Its protein product is CASSSTAVNTGELFF.

This clonotype was observed at least ten times. This chain joins TRBV28 and TRBJ2-5; TRBD2 agrees at 11 bases. CDR1 is MDHEN, CDR2 SYDVKM, per germline. The CDR3 spans 17 residues. V shed 10 bases and J 2 bases; nucleotides not matched to a gene: 15. CDR3 loop: CATSEVTSGSWQETQYF. Written as DNA, the CDR3 is TGTGCCACCTCGGAAGTAACTAGCGGGAGTTGGCAAGAGACCCAGTACTTC.

This clonotype was observed many times. The rearrangement joins TRBV12-3 or TRBV12-4 to TRBJ2-1, with D tentatively TRBD1 (7 bases). This CDR3 has 15 residues. The germline V and J ends were trimmed by 1 base and 6 bases, with 13 bases remaining between them. The CDR3 bases are TGTGCCAGCAGTTTAGGGAGGGGGCGCACCAATGAGCAGTTCTTC. It is translated as CASSLGRGRTNEQFF.

This clonotype was counted many times. V and J are TRBV7-2 and TRBJ1-1; D is unresolved. Trimming cost V 9 bases and J 2 bases, with 10 bases left between them. From germline, CDR1 is SGHTA and CDR2 FQGNSA. This CDR3 spans 12 amino acids. The CDR3 coding sequence is TGTGCCAGTTCTCAGCCTAACACTGAAGCTTTCTTT. Translation: CASSQPNTEAFF.

The chain has TRBV11-1 and TRBJ2-7; possibly TRBD1 or TRBD2 for D (5 bases each). This CDR3 has 16 amino acids. Germline V lookup: CDR1 SGHAT, CDR2 FQDESV (reference sequence). Trimming removed 6 bases at V and 0 bases at J, with 18 bases between. The CDR3 DNA follows: TGTGCCAGCAGTCACCCAAAAGACAGCGGCTCCTACGAGCAGTACTTC. This sequence encodes CASSHPKDSGSYEQYF.

This clonotype was observed at least ten times. The V gene is TRBV5-1, the J gene TRBJ1-1; D remains ambiguous. CDR3 size: 14 residues. Germline assignment: CDR1 SGHRS and CDR2 YFSETQ. Trimming pared 4 bases from V and 5 bases from J, leaving 15 bases between. CDR3 protein: CASSHGWVWTEAFF. CDR3 bases: TGCGCCAGCAGCCACGGGTGGGTTTGGACTGAAGCTTTCTTT.

This clonotype has at least ten counts. The chain has TRBV7-2 and TRBJ2-3; tentative D call: TRBD2 (5 bases). The CDR3 is made up of 14 amino acids. The V and J ends lost 0 bases and 6 bases respectively, with 10 bases between them. From germline, CDR1 is SGHTA and CDR2 FQGNSA. The CDR3 DNA is TGTGCCAGCAGCTTAGCGGGAGTAGTGGATACGCAGTATTTT. Translation: CASSLAGVVDTQYF. Full variable domain (rest looked up from reference TRBV7-2 and TRBJ2-3): GAGVSQSPSNKVTEKGKDVELRCDPISGHTALYWYRQSLGQGLEFLIYFQGNSAPDKSGLPSDRFSAERTGGSVSTLTIQRTQQEDSAVYLCASSLAGVVDTQYFGPGTRLTVL.

The gene calls are TRBV7-2 and TRBJ2-7; TRBD2 agrees at 8 bases. The CDR3 has 13 residues. Looked up from germline, CDR1 is SGHTA and CDR2 is FQGNSA. The ends lost 1 base at V and 12 bases at J; junction bases unmatched: 8. The CDR3 here is CASSLDYTSGLYF. The CDR3 DNA sequence: TGTGCCAGCAGCTTAGATTATACTAGCGGACTGTACTTC.

This clonotype came up a few times. This sequence joins TRBV2 and TRBJ2-1; 8 bases map to TRBD1. CDR1 is SNHLY and CDR2 is FYNNEI in the germline V gene. The CDR3 is 15 residues long. CDR3 residues: CAEPRRQGAYNEQFF. CDR3 DNA: TGTGCGGAACCACGTCGGCAGGGGGCGTATAATGAGCAGTTCTTC. Supplemented by reference TRBV2 and TRBJ2-1, the full variable domain reads EPEVTQTPSHQVTQMGQEVILRCVPISNHLYFYWYRQILGQKVEFLVSFYNNEISEKSEIFDDQFSVERPDGSNFTLKIRSTKLEDSAMYFCAEPRRQGAYNEQFFGPGTRLTVL.

This clonotype was detected many times. The chain carries TRBV28 and TRBJ2-4; possibly TRBD2 for D (5 bases). Per the germline V gene, CDR1 is MDHEN and CDR2 is SYDVKM. V shed 3 bases and J shed 3 bases, with 15 bases lying between them. This CDR3 has 16 residues. This CDR3 is CASSFRGRGLKNIQYF. The CDR3 nucleotides are TGTGCCAGCAGTTTTAGAGGCAGAGGGCTCAAAAACATTCAGTACTTC.

The rearrangement uses TRBV19 and TRBJ2-7; 9 bases agree with TRBD1. The germline gives CDR1 LNHDA, CDR2 SQIVND (reference sequence). V lost 3 bases, J lost 2 bases, and 8 bases stayed unmatched. The CDR3 consists of 16 residues. CDR3 coding DNA: TGTGCCAGTAGTATTGGACGGGACAGGGCGGCCTACGAGCAGTACTTC. The encoded protein is CASSIGRDRAAYEQYF.

This clonotype was observed at least ten times. DNA of the CDR3: TGTGCCAGCAGTCATAGTCGGGGTTCGGGGGCCAACGTCCTGACTTTC. Amino acid sequence: CASSHSRGSGANVLTF. The rearrangement links TRBV7-8 to TRBJ2-6; D is possibly TRBD2 (5 bases). The CDR3 loop spans 16 amino acids. Germline V gene sequence: CDR1 SGHVS, CDR2 FQNEAQ. Deletions cut 6 bases from V and 4 bases from J, with 16 bases between.

Many counts were recorded for this clonotype. The chain couples TRBV28 to TRBJ2-5; 7 bases align to TRBD1. Germline V gene sequence: CDR1 MDHEN, CDR2 SYDVKM. The CDR3 consists of 16 residues. Unmatched junction bases numbered 12, after V lost 4 bases and J lost 4 bases. CDR3 sequence reads: CASSYEPRTGAETQYF. In DNA form, the CDR3 reads TGTGCCAGCAGTTATGAGCCCAGAACAGGGGCAGAGACCCAGTACTTC.

This clonotype has at least ten counts. The CDR3 bases are TGTGCCATCAGTGACTCCGGGGGGAATCAGCCCCAGCATTTT. Its translation: CAISDSGGNQPQHF. The chain is built from TRBV10-3 and TRBJ1-5; possibly TRBD1 for D (5 bases). Per the germline V gene, CDR1 is ENHRY and CDR2 is SYGVKD. This CDR3 is 14 amino acids long. Trimming cost V 3 bases and J 4 bases, with 10 bases left between them.

The chain recombines TRBV2 with TRBJ2-1; the match to TRBD1 covers 9 bases. The CDR3 consists of 16 residues. Per the germline V gene, CDR1 is SNHLY and CDR2 is FYNNEI. V was clipped by 4 bases and J by 3 bases; unmatched bases: 7. In DNA form, the CDR3 reads TGTGCCAGCAGTGTAGGGGGACAGGGTTACTACAATGAGCAGTTCTTC. Protein product: CASSVGGQGYYNEQFF. The full variable domain, its missing parts supplied by reference TRBV2 and TRBJ2-1, is EPEVTQTPSHQVTQMGQEVILRCVPISNHLYFYWYRQILGQKVEFLVSFYNNEISEKSEIFDDQFSVERPDGSNFTLKIRSTKLEDSAMYFCASSVGGQGYYNEQFFGPGTRLTVL.

A word on this clonotype: Possible read error: a much larger clone is one base away. The chain uses TRBV20-1 and TRBJ1-2; 7 nucleotides line up with TRBD1. The germline gives CDR1 DFQATT, CDR2 SNEGSKA (reference sequence). CDR3 length: 17 residues. CDR3 loop: CCASRDRGSGANYGYTF. In DNA form, the CDR3 reads TGCTGTGCTAGTCGGGACAGAGGATCGGGAGCTAACTATGGCTACACCTTC.

Many counts were recorded for this clonotype. The genes are TRBV5-8 and TRBJ2-2; 8 bases are a match to TRBD2. CDR1 and CDR2 (germline): SGHTS, YDEGEE. With 0 bases clipped from V and 5 bases from J, the junction kept 9 bases outside the gene matches. CDR3 length equals 17 residues. CDR3 residues: CASSLAFGGVGTGELFF. As DNA, the CDR3 is TGTGCCAGCAGCTTGGCCTTCGGGGGGGTCGGGACCGGGGAGCTGTTTTTT.

This clonotype was observed many times. The gene calls are TRBV28 and TRBJ2-2; D is perhaps TRBD1 (5 bases). Germline V gives CDR1 MDHEN, CDR2 SYDVKM. The CDR3 covers 16 residues. V lost 2 bases, J lost 3 bases, and 13 bases lay in between. In DNA, the CDR3 is TGTGCCAGCAGTTTAAGGGGCGCGGCTTACACCGGGGAGCTGTTTTTT. Protein product: CASSLRGAAYTGELFF.

This clonotype has ten or more counts. The chain carries TRBV3-1 and TRBJ2-6, with TRBD1 matching 8 bases. The length of the CDR3 is 18 residues. V shed 5 bases, J shed 0 bases, and the junction held 9 bases outside the gene matches. Per the germline V gene, CDR1 is LGHDT and CDR2 is YNNKEL (reference sequence). CDR3 sequence reads: CASSATGAVFSGANVLTF. Here the CDR3 DNA reads TGTGCCAGCAGCGCGACAGGGGCCGTATTCTCTGGGGCCAACGTCCTGACTTTC. Using reference TRBV3-1 and TRBJ2-6 for the parts outside the CDR3, the full variable domain is DTAVSQTPKYLVTQMGNDKSIKCEQNLGHDTMYWYKQDSKKFLKIMFSYNNKELIINETVPNRFSPKSPDKAHLNLHINSLELGDSAVYFCASSATGAVFSGANVLTFGAGSRLTVL.

This clonotype appeared many times. CDR3 protein: CASKPGLAFDEQFF. In nucleotides, the CDR3 is TGTGCCAGTAAACCGGGACTAGCGTTTGATGAGCAGTTCTTC. The chain joins TRBV12-3 or TRBV12-4 to TRBJ2-1; 10 positions match TRBD2. The CDR3 totals 14 residues. J was trimmed by 8 bases and V by 9 bases; bases with no gene match: 10.

This clonotype was picked up many times. The chain joins TRBV5-1 to TRBJ2-7; a possible D gene is TRBD2 (6 bases). V lost 3 bases, J lost 2 bases, and 12 bases lay in between. Germline CDR1 is SGHRS and CDR2 is YFSETQ. The CDR3 contains 14 residues. The CDR3 bases are TGCGCCAGCAGCTCGTGGGGGGTGGCCTACGAGCAGTACTTC. Translated: CASSSWGVAYEQYF.

This clonotype has at least ten counts. The rearrangement joins TRBV7-9 to TRBJ2-2; D is unclear. Trimming stripped 2 bases from V and 4 bases from J, with 11 bases between. The CDR3 runs 15 residues. CDR1 and CDR2 from the germline V gene are SEHNR and FQNEAQ (reference sequence). CDR3 sequence: CASSLSWRFTGELFF. CDR3 nucleotides: TGTGCCAGCAGCTTAAGCTGGCGATTCACCGGGGAGCTGTTTTTT.